Listed below are T cell receptor beta chains from one sample, sequenced in a study of graft-versus-host responses after intestinal transplantation. Their antigens are not known. Clones were read by immunoSEQ multiplex PCR, and TCRdb kept only the in-frame ones, dropping some. The repertoire holds fewer than 120,000 clones, with around 95% as singletons. The sequencing here drew on unstimulated CD8+ T cells sorted from spleen or lymph node cells, taken before intestinal transplant. These receptors originate from a human donor who received an intestinal transplant. Both conserved end residues are part of each CDR3. A D gene is named only where the DNA matches it firmly.

D,V,J,DNA,CDR3
.,TRBV6-5,TRBJ1-2,TGTGCCAGCAGTCTTACCCGGGGTACTAACTATGGCTACACCTTC,CASSLTRGTNYGYTF
TRBD2,TRBV9,TRBJ2-7,TGTGCCAGCAGCGCGTCAGCGGGAGCTGGCTACGAGCAGTACTTC,CASSASAGAGYEQYF
.,TRBV30,TRBJ1-2,TGTGCCTGGTTCCGGGGGACCACGGATGGCTACACCTTC,CAWFRGTTDGYTF
.,TRBV29-1,TRBJ1-1,TGCAGCGTTGAGGATCTGACCCTGAACACTGAAGCTTTCTTT,CSVEDLTLNTEAFF
.,TRBV4-1,TRBJ1-4,TGCGCCAGCAGCCAAGGTTACGGAACTAATGAAAAACTGTTTTTT,CASSQGYGTNEKLFF
.,TRBV4-1,TRBJ2-2,TGCGCCAGCAGCCAAGCCGCCGCTTTTAGCGGGGAGCTGTTTTTT,CASSQAAAFSGELFF
TRBD1,TRBV27,TRBJ2-2,TGTGCCAGCAGCCCCGGGACAGGTGGCGTCACCGGGGAGCTGTTTTTT,CASSPGTGGVTGELFF
.,TRBV5-6,TRBJ1-1,TGTGCCAGCAGCCCGGGGGGGGCAATCGTCACTGAAGCTTTCTTT,CASSPGGAIVTEAFF
TRBD2,TRBV28,TRBJ2-3,TGTGCCAGCAGACACGGACTAGCGGGAGTAGCAGATACGCAGTATTTT,CASRHGLAGVADTQYF
TRBD2,TRBV5-4,TRBJ2-1,TGTGCCAGCAGCTTGGTGGCGCGGGAGGGCCGGGAGCAGTTCTTC,CASSLVAREGREQFF
.,TRBV4-2,TRBJ1-1,TGTGCCAGCAGCCCGGGACAACGAAACACTGAAGCTTTCTTT,CASSPGQRNTEAFF
.,TRBV19,TRBJ1-1,TGTGCCAGTAGCAACCTGGGGGTTAGGGGCACTGAAGCTTTCTTT,CASSNLGVRGTEAFF
TRBD1,TRBV27,TRBJ2-7,TGTGCCAGCCTCAGACAGGGGGTTTACGAGCAGTACTTC,CASLRQGVYEQYF
.,TRBV27,TRBJ1-5,TGTGCCAGCAGTTTTGGGGGATCCAATCAGCCCCAGCATTTT,CASSFGGSNQPQHF
TRBD1,TRBV7-9,TRBJ2-5,TGTGCCAGCAGCTTAGAACAGGGGTACCAAGAGACCCAGTACTTC,CASSLEQGYQETQYF
.,TRBV4-1,TRBJ2-7,TGCGCCAGCAGCCAAGAACCTCCTCTCGAGCAGTACTTC,CASSQEPPLEQYF
TRBD2,TRBV28,TRBJ2-7,TGTGCCAGCAGTTTCGGGGGGAGTTCTCCTATGTACGAGCAGTACTTC,CASSFGGSSPMYEQYF
.,TRBV27,TRBJ2-4,TGTGCCAGCAGTATGGTGGGGGCCAAAAACATTCAGTACTTC,CASSMVGAKNIQYF